The 32 T cell receptor beta chains listed next were all sequenced from one sample in a study of Graves' ophthalmopathy and Graves' hyperthyroidism (dated by TCRdb to 2016 to 2019). Sequencing relied on an Illumina HiSeq 2000. TCR beta CDR3 regions were amplified from RNA transcripts for repertoire sequencing. A first-round RT-PCR used HTBI primers with the Qiagen OneStep RT-PCR kit, followed by a second-round multiplex PCR, size selection and purification. The raw public data were reprocessed by TCRdb itself: fastp quality trimming at Q25, MiXCR clonotype calling, in-frame beta chains only. Each record represents a unique CDR3 protein, reported with the most common genes and DNA among its rows. The sample includes some 160,000 distinct CDR3 sequences, with approximately 40% observed a single time. Clones ranked in the top ten supply roughly 8.9% of the sample. The sequenced material came from peripheral blood. Receptors were obtained from a young man with Graves' ophthalmopathy. Donor details come from another sample of the same person, matched by shared clones.

CDR3 loop: CASSELAWQNTGELFF. DNA for the CDR3: TGTGCCAGCAGTGAATTAGCTTGGCAAAACACCGGGGAGCTGTTTTTT. The V gene is TRBV6-1, the J gene TRBJ2-2; D gene unclear. The CDR3 has 16 amino acids. Per the germline V gene, CDR1 is MNHNS and CDR2 is SASEGT. V was trimmed by 2 bases and J by 2 bases, leaving 12 bases between them.

The chain combines TRBV6-2 or TRBV6-3 with TRBJ1-1; D uncertain. Deletions cut 8 bases from V and 3 bases from J, with 10 bases between. Per the germline V gene, CDR1 is MNHEY and CDR2 is SVGEGT. This CDR3 region has 12 residues. CDR3 sequence: CASSSGDTEAFF. In nucleotides, the CDR3 is TGTGCCAGCTCATCCGGGGACACTGAAGCTTTCTTT.

The rearrangement links TRBV20-1 to TRBJ1-5; D is unclear. This CDR3 has 15 amino acids. Germline V gene lookup returns CDR1 DFQATT and CDR2 SNEGSKA (reference sequence). Trimming stripped 6 bases from V and 3 bases from J, with 18 bases between. CDR3 bases: TGCAGTGCCACTAACCCCACGGCGATCAATCAGCCCCAGCATTTT. Amino acid sequence: CSATNPTAINQPQHF.

This chain connects TRBV30 to TRBJ1-5; possible D gene TRBD1, 6 bases. CDR1 GTSNPN and CDR2 SVGIG come from the germline V gene (reference sequence). The CDR3 is 16 residues long. The V gene lost 2 bases and the J gene lost 2 bases, with 16 bases spanning the gap. The CDR3 bases are TGTGCCTGGAGTCCCAGAGGGGGGCTCGGCAATCAGCCCCAGCATTTT. The encoded protein is CAWSPRGGLGNQPQHF.

The chain links TRBV6-1 to TRBJ2-5; TRBD1 or TRBD2 may be the D gene (5 bases each). Looked up from germline, CDR1 is MNHNS and CDR2 is SASEGT. The germline V and J ends were trimmed by 6 bases and 5 bases, with 16 bases remaining between them. CDR3 size: 14 residues. CDR3 residues: CASSRGGLGETQYF. The CDR3 DNA follows: TGTGCCAGCAGCCGGGGCGGCCTCGGTGAGACCCAGTACTTC.

This clonotype occurred many times. This sequence joins TRBV6-2 or TRBV6-3 and TRBJ2-2; TRBD2 matches at 7 bases. The germline CDR1 and CDR2 sequences are MNHEY and SVGEGT. With V trimmed by 2 bases and J by 3 bases, 0 bases remained unmatched. CDR3 length: 14 residues. The CDR3 DNA follows: TGTGCCAGCAGTTACACTAGCGACACCGGGGAGCTGTTTTTT. Its translation: CASSYTSDTGELFF.

This chain joins TRBV28 and TRBJ1-2; 8 positions match TRBD1. The CDR3 sequence is 16 residues long. Per germline, CDR1 MDHEN and CDR2 SYDVKM. V was clipped by 5 bases and J by 0 bases; unmatched bases: 8. The DNA of the CDR3 is TGTGCCAGCAGTAGTACCGGGACAGGATCTAACTATGGCTACACCTTC. Protein: CASSSTGTGSNYGYTF.

The J gene is TRBJ2-3, the V gene TRBV2, with 7 bases that match TRBD1. Germline CDR1 reads SNHLY; CDR2 reads FYNNEI. CDR3 size: 13 residues. After removal of 7 bases from V and 2 bases from J, the junction contained 3 bases not matched to a gene. The CDR3: CASNGQATDTQYF. The CDR3 DNA is TGTGCCAGCAACGGACAGGCCACAGATACGCAGTATTTT.

The V call is TRBV15, the J call TRBJ1-5; 10 bases are a match to TRBD1. V lost 0 bases, J lost 7 bases, and 6 bases stayed unmatched. The CDR3 loop spans 16 amino acids. CDR1 LNHNV and CDR2 YYDKDF come from the germline V gene (reference sequence). Here the CDR3 reads CATSRDGDRGSQPQHF. The CDR3, as DNA: TGTGCCACCAGCAGAGATGGGGACAGGGGTAGCCAGCCCCAGCATTTT.

This rearrangement joins TRBV27 to TRBJ1-6; no clear D. The CDR3 sequence is 13 residues long. The V gene lost 2 bases and the J gene lost 10 bases, with 9 bases spanning the gap. CDR1 MNHEY and CDR2 SMNVEV come from the germline V gene (reference sequence). CDR3 region: CASSLQVWSPLHF. The CDR3 DNA is TGTGCCAGCAGTTTACAGGTTTGGTCACCCCTCCACTTT.

Only one count was recorded for this clonotype. This chain joins TRBV27 and TRBJ2-5; D perhaps matches TRBD1 (6 bases). The germline V gene encodes CDR1 MNHEY and CDR2 SMNVEV (reference sequence). The V end lost 5 bases, the J end lost 5 bases, and 18 bases lay between the germline ends. The CDR3 runs 15 residues. This chain's CDR3 is CASSPTDSLGETQYF. DNA for the CDR3: TGTGCCAGCAGTCCGACGGACAGCTTGGGGGAGACCCAGTACTTC.

This clonotype was observed many times. This sequence joins TRBV6-5 and TRBJ1-2, with D possibly TRBD1 on 5 matching bases. Trimming removed 5 bases from V and 2 bases from J, with 18 bases in between. Germline-derived CDR1 and CDR2 are MNHEY and SVGAGI. This CDR3 is 16 amino acids long. CDR3 loop: CASSQWGAGKNYGYTF. The CDR3 DNA reads TGTGCCAGCAGTCAGTGGGGCGCAGGAAAAAACTATGGCTACACCTTC.

For the CDR3, the DNA is TGTGCCAGCAGTTTTTACGTCGGGACAGGGTTCTATGGCTACACCTTC. It encodes CASSFYVGTGFYGYTF. V usage is TRBV27 and J usage is TRBJ1-2; TRBD1 aligns across 9 bases. CDR1 and CDR2 (germline): MNHEY, SMNVEV (reference sequence). The CDR3 extends over 16 amino acids. After removal of 3 bases from V and 4 bases from J, the junction contained 9 bases not matched to a gene.

The sample holds a few counts of this clonotype. The chain carries TRBV7-8 and TRBJ2-7; 9 positions agree with TRBD1. V was pared by 5 bases and J by 0 bases, with 5 bases of the junction left unmatched. This CDR3 comprises 15 residues. Germline CDR1 reads SGHVS; CDR2 reads FQNEAQ. CDR3 nucleotide sequence: TGTGCCAGCAGCGTCCGGGACAGGGCCTCCTACGAGCAGTACTTC. Residues: CASSVRDRASYEQYF.

This clonotype appeared many times. The chain uses TRBV24-1 and TRBJ1-2, with D unclear. V gave up 1 base and J gave up 2 bases, with 7 bases separating them. There are 14 residues in the CDR3. Germline CDR1 is KGHDR and CDR2 is SFDVKD. The CDR3 DNA reads as TGTGCCACCAGTGATTTCGCACAGAACTATGGCTACACCTTC. Its translation: CATSDFAQNYGYTF.

The table lists this clonotype with many counts. The rearrangement joins TRBV28 to TRBJ1-1; D gene uncertain. The CDR3 length is 12 residues. Germline V gene data show CDR1 as MDHEN and CDR2 as SYDVKM. Trimming cost V 10 bases and J 5 bases, with 14 bases left between them. In nucleotides, the CDR3 is TGTGCCACCGCTCCCCCGGGGACTGAAGCTTTCTTT. As protein: CATAPPGTEAFF.

The rearrangement joins TRBV11-2 to TRBJ2-2; a possible D gene is TRBD1 (5 bases). Germline V CDR1 and CDR2: SGHAT, FQNNGV. V was trimmed by 6 bases and J by 2 bases, leaving 16 bases between them. The CDR3 is 16 amino acids. The CDR3 DNA follows: TGTGCCAGCAGGGGCAGGGAATCGAAAAACACCGGGGAGCTGTTTTTT. Amino acids: CASRGRESKNTGELFF.

This chain links TRBV28 with TRBJ2-5; D not certain. Deletions cut 4 bases from V and 2 bases from J, with 11 bases between. Germline CDR1 is MDHEN and CDR2 is SYDVKM. The CDR3 has 14 amino acids. The CDR3 DNA reads TGTGCCAGCAGTTACCACGGGTCGCAAGAGACCCAGTACTTC. Its protein is CASSYHGSQETQYF.

This clonotype was found many times. This sequence joins TRBV24-1 and TRBJ1-2; a possible D gene is TRBD1 (6 bases). The germline V and J ends were trimmed by 3 bases and 10 bases, with 11 bases remaining between them. Germline V gives CDR1 KGHDR, CDR2 SFDVKD. This CDR3 contains 12 residues. CDR3 loop: CATSDPGHHYTF. CDR3 nucleotide sequence: TGTGCCACCAGTGATCCGGGACACCACTACACCTTC.

This clonotype occurred many times. The gene calls are TRBV5-1 and TRBJ2-7; maybe TRBD2 (5 bases). CDR3 length: 16 amino acids. V lost 4 bases to trimming and J lost 0 bases, with 17 bases between them. The germline CDR1 and CDR2 sequences are SGHRS and YFSETQ. The DNA of the CDR3 is TGCGCCAGCAGCAAAAGGGAATGGCGGGCCTCCTACGAGCAGTACTTC. It specifies CASSKREWRASYEQYF. Drawing the rest from reference TRBV5-1 and TRBJ2-7, the complete variable domain is KAGVTQTPRYLIKTRGQQVTLSCSPISGHRSVSWYQQTPGQGLQFLFEYFSETQRNKGNFPGRFSGRQFSNSRSEMNVSTLELGDSALYLCASSKREWRASYEQYFGPGTRLTVT.

V is TRBV7-2 and J is TRBJ2-5; no reliable D call. Germline V gene lookup returns CDR1 SGHTA and CDR2 FQGNSA. V lost 4 bases and J 4 bases, leaving 10 bases between the germline ends. The CDR3 totals 13 residues. In DNA form, the CDR3 reads TGTGCCAGCAGCTCCGGACGGCCAGAGACCCAGTACTTC. It specifies CASSSGRPETQYF.

This clonotype was recorded at least ten times. The J gene is TRBJ1-1, the V gene TRBV28; TRBD1 might be the D (5 bases). Germline V gives CDR1 MDHEN, CDR2 SYDVKM. V was trimmed by 0 bases and J by 1 base, leaving 12 bases between them. This CDR3 has 16 amino acids. The CDR3: CASSLWGTRANTEAFF. CDR3 nucleotides: TGTGCCAGCAGTTTATGGGGGACCAGGGCGAACACTGAAGCTTTCTTT. Complete variable domain (other parts from reference TRBV28 and TRBJ1-1): DVKVTQSSRYLVKRTGEKVFLECVQDMDHENMFWYRQDPGLGLRLIYFSYDVKMKEKGDIPEGYSVSREKKERFSLILESASTNQTSMYLCASSLWGTRANTEAFFGQGTRLTVV.

In this sample, this clonotype turned up many times. The CDR3 nucleotides read TGTGCCAGTAATCCCCGGGACAGGGGGAATGGCTACACCTTC. This codes for CASNPRDRGNGYTF. The chain carries TRBV19 and TRBJ1-2; 11 bases match TRBD1. Losses at the gene ends were 7 bases for V and 6 bases for J; bases not matched to a gene: 7. Germline lookup yields CDR1 LNHDA and CDR2 SQIVND (reference sequence). The CDR3 runs to 14 residues.

The gene calls are TRBV28 and TRBJ2-7; the D is unclear. Trimming removed 6 bases from V and 3 bases from J, with 6 bases in between. Germline V lookup: CDR1 MDHEN, CDR2 SYDVKM. CDR3 length: 11 residues. DNA for the CDR3: TGTGCCAGCAGAACCCTCTACGAGCAGTACTTC. Protein product: CASRTLYEQYF.

Many counts were recorded for this clonotype. This chain links TRBV6-2 or TRBV6-3 with TRBJ2-7, with 7 bases identical to TRBD1. The CDR3 covers 15 residues. V dropped 6 bases and J dropped 6; count of bases not matched to a gene: 14. Germline assignment: CDR1 MNHEY and CDR2 SVGEGT. The CDR3 reads CASSMTGMNWSEQYF. CDR3 nucleotide sequence: TGTGCCAGCAGCATGACAGGGATGAATTGGAGCGAGCAGTACTTC.

This chain uses TRBV11-2 with TRBJ2-5; 14 nucleotides line up with TRBD2. The CDR3 has 17 residues. From germline, CDR1 is SGHAT and CDR2 FQNNGV. The V segment lost 5 bases and the J segment 2 bases; nucleotides outside the gene matches: 7. This CDR3 is CASSRPTSGGAQETQYF. The CDR3 nucleotides read TGTGCCAGCAGCCGCCCGACTAGCGGGGGGGCTCAAGAGACCCAGTACTTC.

The rearrangement uses TRBV12-3 or TRBV12-4 and TRBJ2-2, with TRBD2 matching 7 bases. Trimming cost V 2 bases and J 4 bases; bases outside gene matches: 7. The CDR3 spans 16 residues. The CDR3 region has the DNA TGTGCCAGCAGTTTATATGGGGGAGGGCTCACCGGGGAGCTGTTTTTT. This gives the protein CASSLYGGGLTGELFF.

This clonotype has ten or more counts. The rearrangement links TRBV19 to TRBJ2-7; perhaps TRBD1 as D (6 bases). Trimming left V 4 bases short and J 4 bases short, with 23 bases between. The CDR3 consists of 17 residues. Germline CDR1 is LNHDA and CDR2 is SQIVND (reference sequence). In DNA, the CDR3 is TGTGCCAGTAGTAAGGGACATTCAAGGCCCTCCTCATACGAGCAGTACTTC. Its translation is CASSKGHSRPSSYEQYF.

This clonotype has a count of ten or more. V usage is TRBV30 and J usage is TRBJ2-7; 9 bases line up with TRBD2. With V trimmed by 1 base and J by 5 bases, 6 bases remained unmatched. The CDR3 is made up of 14 amino acids. Per the germline V gene, CDR1 is GTSNPN and CDR2 is SVGIG (reference sequence). The CDR3 DNA reads as TGTGCCTGGAGTGGTGGTAGCGGGGGCAACGAGCAGTACTTC. Translated: CAWSGGSGGNEQYF.

V gene TRBV7-2 combines with J gene TRBJ2-4; D is unclear. The V end was cut by 2 bases, the J end by 9 bases, with 11 bases between. The CDR3 has 13 amino acids. Germline V gives CDR1 SGHTA, CDR2 FQGNSA. The CDR3 DNA follows: TGTGCCAGCAGCTTATACAGTCAAACCATTCAGTACTTC. Translating gives CASSLYSQTIQYF.

This clonotype was detected ten times or more. CDR3: CASSYGETTYEQYF. The CDR3 nucleotides are TGTGCCAGCAGCTACGGGGAAACAACCTACGAGCAGTACTTC. The chain couples TRBV7-2 to TRBJ2-7, with a tentative D call TRBD2 (5 bases). V shed 4 bases and J shed 2 bases, with 12 bases lying between them. The CDR3 length is 14 residues. Germline CDR1 reads SGHTA; CDR2 reads FQGNSA.

The chain employs TRBV7-9 and TRBJ1-5; D gene ambiguous. Germline V lookup: CDR1 SEHNR, CDR2 FQNEAQ (reference sequence). V lost 4 bases, J lost 5 bases, and 9 bases lay in between. CDR3 length: 13 residues. The CDR3 region is CASSSYLDQPQHF. The CDR3 coding sequence is TGTGCCAGCAGCTCTTATCTAGATCAGCCCCAGCATTTT.